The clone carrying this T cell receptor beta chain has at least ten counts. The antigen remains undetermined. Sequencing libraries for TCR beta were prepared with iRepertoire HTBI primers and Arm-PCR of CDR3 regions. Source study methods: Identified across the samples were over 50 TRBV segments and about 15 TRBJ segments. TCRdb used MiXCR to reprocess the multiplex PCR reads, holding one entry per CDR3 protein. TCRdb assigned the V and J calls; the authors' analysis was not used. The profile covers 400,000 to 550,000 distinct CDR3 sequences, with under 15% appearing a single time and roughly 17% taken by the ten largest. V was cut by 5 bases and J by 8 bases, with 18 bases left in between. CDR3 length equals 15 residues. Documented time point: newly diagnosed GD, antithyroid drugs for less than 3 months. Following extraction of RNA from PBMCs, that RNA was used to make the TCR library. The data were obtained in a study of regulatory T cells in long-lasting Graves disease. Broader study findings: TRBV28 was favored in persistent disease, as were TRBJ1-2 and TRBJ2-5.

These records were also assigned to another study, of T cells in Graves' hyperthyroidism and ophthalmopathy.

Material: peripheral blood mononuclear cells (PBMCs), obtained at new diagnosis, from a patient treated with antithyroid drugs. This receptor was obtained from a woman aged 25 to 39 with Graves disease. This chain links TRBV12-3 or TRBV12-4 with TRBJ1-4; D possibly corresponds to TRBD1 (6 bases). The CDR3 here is CASSGGGGVAEKLFF. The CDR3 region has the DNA TGTGCCAGCAGTGGCGGGGGGGGCGTTGCGGAAAAACTGTTTTTT.